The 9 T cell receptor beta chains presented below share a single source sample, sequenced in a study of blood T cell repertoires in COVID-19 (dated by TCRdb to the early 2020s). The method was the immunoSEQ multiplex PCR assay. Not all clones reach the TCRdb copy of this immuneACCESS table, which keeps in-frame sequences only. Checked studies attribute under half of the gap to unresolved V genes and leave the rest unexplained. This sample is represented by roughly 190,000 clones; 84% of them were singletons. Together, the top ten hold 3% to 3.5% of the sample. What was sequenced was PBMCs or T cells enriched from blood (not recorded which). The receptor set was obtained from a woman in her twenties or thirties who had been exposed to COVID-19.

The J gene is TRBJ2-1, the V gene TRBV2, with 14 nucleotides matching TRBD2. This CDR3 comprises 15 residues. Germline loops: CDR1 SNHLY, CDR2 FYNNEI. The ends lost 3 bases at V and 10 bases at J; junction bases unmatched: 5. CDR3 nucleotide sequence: TGTGCCAGCAGTGATCGACTAGCGGGGGGGAGGGAGCAGTTCTTC. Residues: CASSDRLAGGREQFF.

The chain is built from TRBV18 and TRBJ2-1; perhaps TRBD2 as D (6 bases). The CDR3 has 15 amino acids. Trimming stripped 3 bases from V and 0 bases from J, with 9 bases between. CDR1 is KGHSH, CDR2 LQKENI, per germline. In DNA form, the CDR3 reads TGTGCCAGCTCACCGTTGACTAGCTCCTACAATGAGCAGTTCTTC. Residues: CASSPLTSSYNEQFF.

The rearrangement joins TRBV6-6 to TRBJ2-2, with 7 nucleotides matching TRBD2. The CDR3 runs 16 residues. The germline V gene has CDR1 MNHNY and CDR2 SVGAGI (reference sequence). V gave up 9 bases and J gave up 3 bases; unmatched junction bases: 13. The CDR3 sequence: CASRFWGGRYTGELFF. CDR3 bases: TGTGCCAGTAGATTTTGGGGGGGGAGATACACCGGGGAGCTGTTTTTT.

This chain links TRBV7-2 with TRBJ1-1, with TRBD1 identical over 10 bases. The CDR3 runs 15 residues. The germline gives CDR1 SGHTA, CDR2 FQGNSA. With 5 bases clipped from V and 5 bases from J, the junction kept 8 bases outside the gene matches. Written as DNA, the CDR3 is TGTGCCAGCAGCCCTCCGACAGGGGGCGGAACTGAAGCTTTCTTT. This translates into CASSPPTGGGTEAFF. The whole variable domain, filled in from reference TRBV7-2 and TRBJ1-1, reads GAGVSQSPSNKVTEKGKDVELRCDPISGHTALYWYRQSLGQGLEFLIYFQGNSAPDKSGLPSDRFSAERTGGSVSTLTIQRTQQEDSAVYLCASSPPTGGGTEAFFGQGTRLTVV.

This CDR3 is CASSSQPLGGGTEAFF. CDR3 bases: TGTGCCAGCAGCTCACAGCCCCTCGGGGGTGGCACTGAAGCTTTCTTT. V usage is TRBV7-3 and J usage is TRBJ1-1, with a possible D match to TRBD1 (5 bases). V was shortened by 4 bases and J by 4 bases, with 19 bases between the two germline ends. The CDR3 extends over 16 amino acids. Germline V gene sequence: CDR1 SGHTA, CDR2 FQGTGA.

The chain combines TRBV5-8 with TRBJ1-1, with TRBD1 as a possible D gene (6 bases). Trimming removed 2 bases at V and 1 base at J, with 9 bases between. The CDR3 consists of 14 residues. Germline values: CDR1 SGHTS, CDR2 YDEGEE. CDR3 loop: CASSLRTENTEAFF. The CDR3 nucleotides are TGTGCCAGCAGCTTAAGGACAGAGAACACTGAAGCTTTCTTT. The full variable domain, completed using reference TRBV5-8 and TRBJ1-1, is EAGVTQSPTHLIKTRGQQATLRCSPISGHTSVYWYQQALGLGLQFLLWYDEGEERNRGNFPPRFSGRQFPNYSSELNVNALELEDSALYLCASSLRTENTEAFFGQGTRLTVV.

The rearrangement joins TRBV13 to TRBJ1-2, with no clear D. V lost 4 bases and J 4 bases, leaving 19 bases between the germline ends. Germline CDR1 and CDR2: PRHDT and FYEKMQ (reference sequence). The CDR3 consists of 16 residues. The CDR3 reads CASSSVEVLRGYGYTF. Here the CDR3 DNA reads TGTGCCAGCAGCTCCGTAGAGGTCCTCCGAGGCTATGGCTACACCTTC. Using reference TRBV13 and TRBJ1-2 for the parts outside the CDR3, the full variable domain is AAGVIQSPRHLIKEKRETATLKCYPIPRHDTVYWYQQGPGQDPQFLISFYEKMQSDKGSIPDRFSAQQFSDYHSELNMSSLELGDSALYFCASSSVEVLRGYGYTFGSGTRLTVV.

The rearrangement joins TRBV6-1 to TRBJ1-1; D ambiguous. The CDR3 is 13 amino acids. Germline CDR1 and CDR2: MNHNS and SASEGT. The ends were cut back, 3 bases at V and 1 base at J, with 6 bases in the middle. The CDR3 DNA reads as TGTGCCAGCAGTGACGAGAAGAACACTGAAGCTTTCTTT. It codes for CASSDEKNTEAFF.

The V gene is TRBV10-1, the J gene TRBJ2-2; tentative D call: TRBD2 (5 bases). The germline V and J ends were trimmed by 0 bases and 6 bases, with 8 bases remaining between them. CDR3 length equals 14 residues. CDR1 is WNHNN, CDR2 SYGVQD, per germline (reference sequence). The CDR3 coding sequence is TGCGCCAGCAGTGAGTCCCGAGGGCCCGGGGAGCTGTTTTTT. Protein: CASSESRGPGELFF.